This T cell receptor beta chain is drawn from a study of blood T cell repertoires in COVID-19. With 7 bases clipped from V and 2 bases from J, the junction kept 4 bases outside the gene matches. The germline V gene encodes CDR1 ENHRY and CDR2 SYGVKD. The CDR3 runs to 14 residues. Data came from immunoSEQ multiplex PCR; TCRdb stores just in-frame clones and leaves some out. This sample has about 200,000 clones, with around four fifths found just once. Seattle patients were enrolled during active infection and followed longitudinally. This clone was seen a single time. The sample was peripheral blood. The chain uses TRBV10-3 and TRBJ1-3; 8 bases agree with TRBD1. The clonotype was recovered from a man in his 60s with COVID-19, enrolled during active disease. CDR3 loop: CAITPDRAGNTIYF. The DNA for the CDR3 is TGTGCCATCACCCCGGACAGGGCTGGAAACACCATATATTTT.